The rows below give T cell receptor beta chains drawn from one sample of a study of T cells after yellow fever vaccination. TCRdb re-called the 5' RACE reads with MiXCR, one entry per CDR3 protein. Of about 320,000 distinct CDR3 sequences listed, around 4.5% are singletons. The source material was PBMCs, sampled 15 days after the yellow fever booster vaccination. Receptors originate from a man younger than 35 who received the YFV17D yellow fever vaccine. Both conserved end residues are part of each CDR3. Each record gives: CDR3 protein, CDR3 DNA, V gene, clone size, D gene, J gene. The D gene is left open where the match is weak. Clone size, where shown, is once, few, many, or a class for clones that have expanded.

cdr3_aa: CASRPNREGSGNTIYF
cdr3_nt: TGTGCCAGCAGACCGAACAGGGAAGGGTCTGGAAACACCATATATTTT
v_call: TRBV12-3/TRBV12-4
clone_size: few
d_call: NA
j_call: TRBJ1-3

cdr3_aa: CASSYDQFLNTEAFF
cdr3_nt: TGTGCCAGCAGTTACGATCAGTTTTTGAACACTGAAGCTTTCTTT
v_call: TRBV6-2/TRBV6-3
clone_size: many
d_call: NA
j_call: TRBJ1-1

cdr3_aa: CSVPGQGTMETQYF
cdr3_nt: TGCAGTGTTCCGGGACAGGGGACTATGGAGACCCAGTACTTC
v_call: TRBV20-1
clone_size: many
d_call: TRBD1
j_call: TRBJ2-5

cdr3_aa: CASSLAPRGRGTGELFF
cdr3_nt: TGTGCCAGCAGCTTAGCACCTAGGGGTCGGGGCACCGGGGAGCTGTTTTTT
v_call: TRBV7-9
clone_size: few
d_call: NA
j_call: TRBJ2-2

cdr3_aa: CASSLAGLSGQYF
cdr3_nt: TGCGCCAGCAGCTTGGCGGGGCTCTCCGGGCAGTACTTC
v_call: TRBV5-1
clone_size: many
d_call: NA
j_call: TRBJ2-7

cdr3_aa: CASSPYGAYNEQFF
cdr3_nt: TGTGCCAGCTCACCTTATGGGGCGTACAATGAGCAGTTCTTC
v_call: TRBV18
clone_size: few
d_call: NA
j_call: TRBJ2-1

cdr3_aa: CASSLDRLSGPGPQHF
cdr3_nt: TGTGCCAGCAGCTTGGATAGGTTGTCAGGTCCCGGGCCCCAGCATTTT
v_call: TRBV5-5
clone_size: few
d_call: NA
j_call: TRBJ1-5

cdr3_aa: CASSLGGDVSEAFF
cdr3_nt: TGTGCCAGCAGCTTAGGTGGGGACGTCAGCGAAGCTTTCTTT
v_call: TRBV7-6
clone_size: many
d_call: NA
j_call: TRBJ1-1

cdr3_aa: CASSFKPQGYNSPLHF
cdr3_nt: TGTGCCAGCAGTTTTAAACCTCAGGGTTATAATTCACCCCTCCACTTT
v_call: TRBV12-3/TRBV12-4
clone_size: many
d_call: NA
j_call: TRBJ1-6

cdr3_aa: CASSEVTGNSYNEQFF
cdr3_nt: TGTGCCAGTAGTGAGGTGACGGGGAACTCCTACAATGAGCAGTTCTTC
v_call: TRBV19
clone_size: NA
d_call: NA
j_call: TRBJ2-1

cdr3_aa: CATSSPGQAQETQYF
cdr3_nt: TGTGCCACCAGCAGCCCGGGACAGGCTCAAGAGACCCAGTACTTC
v_call: TRBV15
clone_size: many
d_call: TRBD1
j_call: TRBJ2-5

cdr3_aa: CASSPRDPSDGYTF
cdr3_nt: TGTGCCAGCAGCCCCAGGGACCCTTCGGATGGCTACACCTTC
v_call: TRBV7-2
clone_size: many
d_call: NA
j_call: TRBJ1-2

cdr3_aa: CASSFDSGGLDTQYF
cdr3_nt: TGCGCCAGCAGCTTTGACTCCGGGGGCTTGGATACGCAGTATTTT
v_call: TRBV5-1
clone_size: NA
d_call: NA
j_call: TRBJ2-3

cdr3_aa: CATSGGLGAEAFF
cdr3_nt: TGCGCCACCTCAGGGGGCCTTGGCGCTGAAGCTTTCTTT
v_call: TRBV5-1
clone_size: few
d_call: TRBD1
j_call: TRBJ1-1

cdr3_aa: CASSLVSGQYEQYF
cdr3_nt: TGCGCCAGCAGCTTGGTGTCAGGGCAATACGAGCAGTACTTC
v_call: TRBV5-1
clone_size: few
d_call: NA
j_call: TRBJ2-7

cdr3_aa: CASTEQGKDQPQHF
cdr3_nt: TGCGCCAGCACTGAACAGGGTAAGGATCAGCCCCAGCATTTT
v_call: TRBV10-1
clone_size: many
d_call: NA
j_call: TRBJ1-5

cdr3_aa: CASSPFLSGGGDTQYF
cdr3_nt: TGCGCCAGCAGTCCGTTTCTAAGCGGAGGGGGGGATACGCAGTATTTT
v_call: TRBV5-1
clone_size: NA
d_call: NA
j_call: TRBJ2-3

cdr3_aa: CASSHEGQGKDEQYF
cdr3_nt: TGCGCCAGCAGCCATGAGGGACAGGGGAAGGACGAGCAGTACTTC
v_call: TRBV4-3
clone_size: many
d_call: TRBD1
j_call: TRBJ2-7

cdr3_aa: CASSPPGTTYEQYF
cdr3_nt: TGTGCCAGCTCACCACCGGGCACTACCTACGAGCAGTACTTC
v_call: TRBV18
clone_size: many
d_call: NA
j_call: TRBJ2-7

cdr3_aa: CASSAYSRPPYEQYF
cdr3_nt: TGTGCCAGCAGTGCGTACAGCCGTCCCCCCTACGAGCAGTACTTC
v_call: TRBV12-3/TRBV12-4
clone_size: many
d_call: NA
j_call: TRBJ2-7

cdr3_aa: CASSFHSPEDGYTF
cdr3_nt: TGTGCCAGCAGTTTCCACTCCCCGGAAGATGGCTACACCTTC
v_call: TRBV12-3/TRBV12-4
clone_size: many
d_call: NA
j_call: TRBJ1-2

cdr3_aa: CASSLINPSTDTQYF
cdr3_nt: TGTGCCAGCAGCTTGATTAACCCTAGCACAGATACGCAGTATTTT
v_call: TRBV5-4
clone_size: NA
d_call: NA
j_call: TRBJ2-3

cdr3_aa: CASILRLAGGYTDTQYF
cdr3_nt: TGTGCCAGCATCCTAAGGCTGGCGGGGGGTTACACAGATACGCAGTATTTT
v_call: TRBV7-2
clone_size: NA
d_call: TRBD2
j_call: TRBJ2-3

cdr3_aa: CASRQGHYGYTF
cdr3_nt: TGTGCCAGCAGACAAGGGCACTATGGCTACACCTTC
v_call: TRBV6-2/TRBV6-3
clone_size: many
d_call: NA
j_call: TRBJ1-2

cdr3_aa: CASSSGGHRNTEAFF
cdr3_nt: TGTGCCAGCAGCTCCGGAGGTCACCGGAACACTGAAGCTTTCTTT
v_call: TRBV7-2
clone_size: NA
d_call: NA
j_call: TRBJ1-1

cdr3_aa: CASRPPLVTDTQYF
cdr3_nt: TGTGCCAGCAGGCCCCCGTTGGTCACAGATACGCAGTATTTT
v_call: TRBV7-8
clone_size: NA
d_call: NA
j_call: TRBJ2-3

cdr3_aa: CASSVGDGAFSGNTIYF
cdr3_nt: TGTGCCAGCAGCGTAGGGGACGGTGCGTTCTCTGGAAACACCATATATTTT
v_call: TRBV9
clone_size: few
d_call: NA
j_call: TRBJ1-3

cdr3_aa: CASSLAGVDEQYF
cdr3_nt: TGTGCCAGCAGTTTGGCGGGAGTCGACGAGCAGTACTTC
v_call: TRBV27
clone_size: many
d_call: TRBD2
j_call: TRBJ2-7

cdr3_aa: CASSTENQPQHF
cdr3_nt: TGTGCCAGCAGTACTGAAAATCAGCCCCAGCATTTT
v_call: TRBV6-5
clone_size: many
d_call: NA
j_call: TRBJ1-5

cdr3_aa: CASSSIPYSEQYF
cdr3_nt: TGTGCCAGCAGCTCTATCCCATATAGCGAGCAGTACTTC
v_call: TRBV14
clone_size: many
d_call: NA
j_call: TRBJ2-7

cdr3_aa: CSARPLAGVYQETQYF
cdr3_nt: TGCAGTGCTAGACCGCTAGCGGGGGTGTACCAAGAGACCCAGTACTTC
v_call: TRBV20-1
clone_size: few
d_call: TRBD2
j_call: TRBJ2-5

cdr3_aa: CASSTGAGGLSYEQYF
cdr3_nt: TGCGCCAGCAGCACTGGTGCGGGGGGCCTATCCTACGAGCAGTACTTC
v_call: TRBV5-1
clone_size: NA
d_call: TRBD2
j_call: TRBJ2-7

cdr3_aa: CATSRSPGGAQETQYF
cdr3_nt: TGTGCCACCAGCAGATCTCCCGGGGGGGCCCAAGAGACCCAGTACTTC
v_call: TRBV15
clone_size: many
d_call: TRBD2
j_call: TRBJ2-5

cdr3_aa: CSASHPSGILNGYTF
cdr3_nt: TGCAGTGCTAGTCACCCGTCCGGGATTTTAAATGGCTACACCTTC
v_call: TRBV20-1
clone_size: few
d_call: NA
j_call: TRBJ1-2

cdr3_aa: CASRPTGGVQPQHF
cdr3_nt: TGTGCCAGCAGACCGACAGGGGGCGTTCAGCCCCAGCATTTT
v_call: TRBV5-6
clone_size: NA
d_call: TRBD1
j_call: TRBJ1-5

cdr3_aa: CASSLKVGTGGLEQFF
cdr3_nt: TGTGCCAGCAGTTTGAAGGTAGGGACAGGGGGTCTGGAGCAGTTCTTC
v_call: TRBV12-3/TRBV12-4
clone_size: many
d_call: TRBD1
j_call: TRBJ2-1

cdr3_aa: CSAREGLGLTEAFF
cdr3_nt: TGCAGTGCTAGAGAGGGTCTCGGGCTCACTGAAGCTTTCTTT
v_call: TRBV20-1
clone_size: few
d_call: NA
j_call: TRBJ1-1

cdr3_aa: CASSPSLVPNEQFF
cdr3_nt: TGTGCCAGCAGCCCTTCGTTGGTCCCCAATGAGCAGTTCTTC
v_call: TRBV3-1
clone_size: few
d_call: NA
j_call: TRBJ2-1

cdr3_aa: CASSSWTEFGYTF
cdr3_nt: TGTGCCAGCAGTTCTTGGACAGAGTTTGGTTACACCTTC
v_call: TRBV12-3/TRBV12-4
clone_size: few
d_call: NA
j_call: TRBJ1-2

cdr3_aa: CASSQEIVGGSFQETQYF
cdr3_nt: TGCGCCAGCAGCCAAGAAATAGTCGGGGGATCCTTCCAAGAGACCCAGTACTTC
v_call: TRBV4-3
clone_size: NA
d_call: NA
j_call: TRBJ2-5

cdr3_aa: CATSGRRDTGELFF
cdr3_nt: TGTGCCACCAGTGGCAGGAGAGACACCGGGGAGCTGTTTTTT
v_call: TRBV24-1
clone_size: few
d_call: NA
j_call: TRBJ2-2

cdr3_aa: CASRRQGAPTLSEKLFF
cdr3_nt: TGTGCCAGCAGGCGACAGGGGGCGCCTACCTTAAGCGAAAAACTGTTTTTT
v_call: TRBV6-1
clone_size: NA
d_call: TRBD1
j_call: TRBJ1-4

cdr3_aa: CASNPGTSGGVMWETQYF
cdr3_nt: TGTGCCAGCAACCCTGGGACTAGCGGGGGGGTTATGTGGGAGACCCAGTACTTC
v_call: TRBV12-3/TRBV12-4
clone_size: few
d_call: TRBD2
j_call: TRBJ2-5

cdr3_aa: CSALASGGQETQYF
cdr3_nt: TGCAGTGCTTTGGCTAGCGGGGGGCAAGAGACCCAGTACTTC
v_call: TRBV20-1
clone_size: many
d_call: TRBD2
j_call: TRBJ2-5

cdr3_aa: CASSQLGPPAGDTQYF
cdr3_nt: TGCGCCAGCAGCCAATTGGGACCGCCGGCGGGAGATACGCAGTATTTT
v_call: TRBV4-1
clone_size: NA
d_call: NA
j_call: TRBJ2-3

cdr3_aa: CASSSLETQYF
cdr3_nt: TGTGCCAGCAGCTCCCTTGAGACCCAGTACTTC
v_call: TRBV7-2
clone_size: many
d_call: NA
j_call: TRBJ2-5

cdr3_aa: CASSHGTETLHSNQPQHF
cdr3_nt: TGCGCCAGCAGCCATGGGACAGAAACTTTACATAGCAATCAGCCCCAGCATTTT
v_call: TRBV5-1
clone_size: NA
d_call: TRBD1
j_call: TRBJ1-5

cdr3_aa: CASSRGRINQPQHF
cdr3_nt: TGTGCCAGCAGTCGGGGACGGATCAATCAGCCCCAGCATTTT
v_call: TRBV6-5
clone_size: NA
d_call: NA
j_call: TRBJ1-5

cdr3_aa: CSVEDQQGAWTEAFF
cdr3_nt: TGCAGCGTTGAAGATCAACAGGGGGCCTGGACTGAAGCTTTCTTT
v_call: TRBV29-1
clone_size: NA
d_call: TRBD1
j_call: TRBJ1-1

cdr3_aa: CASSSSTPSSGSEQYF
cdr3_nt: TGCGCCAGCAGCTCGTCGACACCCTCCTCGGGTTCCGAGCAGTACTTC
v_call: TRBV5-1
clone_size: NA
d_call: NA
j_call: TRBJ2-7

cdr3_aa: CASSLSGAPTEAFF
cdr3_nt: TGCGCCAGCAGCTTGTCCGGAGCCCCCACTGAAGCTTTCTTT
v_call: TRBV5-1
clone_size: many
d_call: NA
j_call: TRBJ1-1

cdr3_aa: CSARSGENEKLFF
cdr3_nt: TGCAGTGCTAGATCAGGGGAGAATGAAAAACTGTTTTTT
v_call: TRBV20-1
clone_size: many
d_call: NA
j_call: TRBJ1-4

cdr3_aa: CASSYGRFNNSPLHF
cdr3_nt: TGTGCCAGCAGCTACGGGCGCTTTAATAATTCACCCCTCCACTTT
v_call: TRBV5-5
clone_size: NA
d_call: NA
j_call: TRBJ1-6

cdr3_aa: CASSHDPGTGGTF
cdr3_nt: TGTGCCAGCAGCCACGACCCAGGCACAGGCGGGACCTTC
v_call: TRBV3-1
clone_size: few
d_call: NA
j_call: TRBJ1-2

cdr3_aa: CASSVDSGYGYTF
cdr3_nt: TGTGCCAGCAGCGTAGATTCGGGGTATGGCTACACCTTC
v_call: TRBV9
clone_size: NA
d_call: NA
j_call: TRBJ1-2